The clone carrying this TCR beta chain occurred a few times. Its antigen is undetermined. CD4+ T cells specific for antigen were expanded with viral peptide pools by the ViraFEST assay before sequencing. Following a 10-day culture, CD4+ T cells were purified. This entry belongs to a study of vaccination effects on CD4 cells after COVID-19. The CDR3 sequence is 14 residues long. Trimming removed 7 bases at V and 0 bases at J, with 10 bases between. Germline CDR1 and CDR2: SGHVS and FQNEAQ. Generated by immunoSEQ multiplex PCR, the TCRdb table keeps only in-frame clones and is missing some. The sample lists around 79,000 clones, approximately 74% occurring once.

The specimen comprised CD4+ T cells from PBMCs cultured with HCoV-229E spike peptides, sampled before COVID-19 vaccination. This receptor was obtained from a human donor who received a COVID-19 vaccine. The V and J genes are TRBV7-8 and TRBJ2-1; no firm D call. CDR3 loop: CASNPTPSYNEQFF. CDR3 sequence (DNA): TGTGCCAGCAACCCGACCCCCTCCTACAATGAGCAGTTCTTC.